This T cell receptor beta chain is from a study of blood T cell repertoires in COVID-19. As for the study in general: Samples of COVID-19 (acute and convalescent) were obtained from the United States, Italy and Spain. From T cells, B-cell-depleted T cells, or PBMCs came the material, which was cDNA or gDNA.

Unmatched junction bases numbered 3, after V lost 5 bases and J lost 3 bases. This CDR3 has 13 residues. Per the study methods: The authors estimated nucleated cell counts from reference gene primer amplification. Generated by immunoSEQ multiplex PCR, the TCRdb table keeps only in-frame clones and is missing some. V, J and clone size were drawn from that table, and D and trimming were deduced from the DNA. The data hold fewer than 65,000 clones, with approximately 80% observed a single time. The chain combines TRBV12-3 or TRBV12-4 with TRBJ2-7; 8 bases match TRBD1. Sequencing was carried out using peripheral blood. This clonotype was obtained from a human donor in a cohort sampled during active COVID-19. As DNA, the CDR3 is TGTGCCAGCAGTCCGGACAGGGTCTACGAGCAGTACTTC. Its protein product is CASSPDRVYEQYF.